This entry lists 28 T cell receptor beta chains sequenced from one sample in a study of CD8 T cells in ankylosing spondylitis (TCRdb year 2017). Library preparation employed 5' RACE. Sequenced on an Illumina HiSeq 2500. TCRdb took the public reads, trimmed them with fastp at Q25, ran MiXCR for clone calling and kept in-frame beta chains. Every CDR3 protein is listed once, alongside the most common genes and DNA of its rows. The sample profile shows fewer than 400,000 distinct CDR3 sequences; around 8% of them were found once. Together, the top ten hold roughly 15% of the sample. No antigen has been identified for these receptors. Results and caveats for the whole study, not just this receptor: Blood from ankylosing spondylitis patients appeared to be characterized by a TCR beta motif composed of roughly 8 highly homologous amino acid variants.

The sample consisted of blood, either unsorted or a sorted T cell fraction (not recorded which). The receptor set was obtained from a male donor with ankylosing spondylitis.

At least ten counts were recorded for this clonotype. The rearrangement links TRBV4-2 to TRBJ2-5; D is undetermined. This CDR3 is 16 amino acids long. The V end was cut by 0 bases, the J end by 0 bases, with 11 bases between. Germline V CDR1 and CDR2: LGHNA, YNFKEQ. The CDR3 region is CASSQDGHHNQETQYF. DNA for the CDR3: TGTGCCAGCAGCCAAGACGGGCACCACAACCAAGAGACCCAGTACTTC.

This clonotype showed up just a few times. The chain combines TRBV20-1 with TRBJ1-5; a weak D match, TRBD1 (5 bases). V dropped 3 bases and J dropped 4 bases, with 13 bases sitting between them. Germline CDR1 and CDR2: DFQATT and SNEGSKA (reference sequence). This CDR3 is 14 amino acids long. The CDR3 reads CSASPGRDNQPQHF. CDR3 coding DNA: TGCAGTGCTAGCCCGGGCAGGGATAATCAGCCCCAGCATTTT.

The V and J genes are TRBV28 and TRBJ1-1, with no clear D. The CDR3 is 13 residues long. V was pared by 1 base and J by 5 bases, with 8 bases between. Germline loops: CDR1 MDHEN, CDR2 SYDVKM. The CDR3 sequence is CASSLYPGTEAFF. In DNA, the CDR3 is TGTGCCAGCAGTTTATATCCCGGTACTGAAGCTTTCTTT.

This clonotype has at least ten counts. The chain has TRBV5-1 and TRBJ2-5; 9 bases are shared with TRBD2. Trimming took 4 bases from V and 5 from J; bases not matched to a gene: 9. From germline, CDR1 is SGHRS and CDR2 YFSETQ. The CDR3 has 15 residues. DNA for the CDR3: TGCGCCAGCAGCCCCTTAGCGGGAGAAGGGGAGACCCAGTACTTC. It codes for CASSPLAGEGETQYF.

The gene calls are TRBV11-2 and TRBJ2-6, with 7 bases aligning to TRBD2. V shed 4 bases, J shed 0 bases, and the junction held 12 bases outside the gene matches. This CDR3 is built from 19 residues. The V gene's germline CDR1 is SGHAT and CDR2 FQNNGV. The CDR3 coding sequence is TGTGCCAGCAGCTCACGGTGGGCTAGCGGCAACTCTGGGGCCAACGTCCTGACTTTC. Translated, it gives CASSSRWASGNSGANVLTF.

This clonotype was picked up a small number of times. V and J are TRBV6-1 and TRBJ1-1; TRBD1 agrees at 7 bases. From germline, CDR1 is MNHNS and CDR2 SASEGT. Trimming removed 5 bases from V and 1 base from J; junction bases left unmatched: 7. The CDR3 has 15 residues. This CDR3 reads CASSTGDSRNTEAFF. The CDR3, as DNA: TGTGCCAGCAGTACCGGGGACAGCCGGAACACTGAAGCTTTCTTT.

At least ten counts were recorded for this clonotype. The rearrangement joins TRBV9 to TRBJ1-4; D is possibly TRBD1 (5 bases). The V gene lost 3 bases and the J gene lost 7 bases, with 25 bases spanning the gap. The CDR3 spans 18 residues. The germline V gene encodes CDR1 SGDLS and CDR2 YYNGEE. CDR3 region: CASSENPLPWGLGEKLFF. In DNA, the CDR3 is TGTGCCAGCAGCGAGAACCCGCTCCCTTGGGGCTTGGGTGAAAAACTGTTTTTT.

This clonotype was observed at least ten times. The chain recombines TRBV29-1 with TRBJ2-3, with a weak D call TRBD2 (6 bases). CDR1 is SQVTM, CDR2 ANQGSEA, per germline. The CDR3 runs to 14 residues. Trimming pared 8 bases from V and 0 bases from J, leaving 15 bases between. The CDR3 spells CSSWGGISTDTQYF. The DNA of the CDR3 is TGCAGCTCCTGGGGCGGGATAAGCACAGATACGCAGTATTTT.

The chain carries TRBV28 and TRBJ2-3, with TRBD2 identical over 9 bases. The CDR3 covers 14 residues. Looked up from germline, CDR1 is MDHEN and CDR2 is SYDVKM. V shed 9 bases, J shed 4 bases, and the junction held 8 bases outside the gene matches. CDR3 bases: TGTGCCAGTGGGCGGGGGGGGCGCGCAGATACGCAGTATTTT. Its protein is CASGRGGRADTQYF.

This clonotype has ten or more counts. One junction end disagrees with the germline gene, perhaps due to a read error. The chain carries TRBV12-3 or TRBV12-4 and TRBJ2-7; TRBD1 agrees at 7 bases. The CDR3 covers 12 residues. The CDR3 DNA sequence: TGTGCCAGCAGGGTCGACAGGGTCGATACTCACTTC. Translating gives CASRVDRVDTHF.

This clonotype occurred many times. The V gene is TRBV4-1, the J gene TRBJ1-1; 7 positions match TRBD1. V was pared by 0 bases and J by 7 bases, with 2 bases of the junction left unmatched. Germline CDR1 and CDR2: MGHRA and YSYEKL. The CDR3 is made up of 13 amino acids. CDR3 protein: CASSQDRGREAFF. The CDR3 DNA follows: TGCGCCAGCAGCCAAGATAGGGGGCGTGAAGCTTTCTTT.

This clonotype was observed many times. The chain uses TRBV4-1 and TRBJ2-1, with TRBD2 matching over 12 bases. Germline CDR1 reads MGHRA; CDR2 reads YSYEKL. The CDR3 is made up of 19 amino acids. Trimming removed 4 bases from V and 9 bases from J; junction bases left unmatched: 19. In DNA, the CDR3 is TGCGCCAGCAGCCTATCACTCTCCGGACTAGCGGGGAAGTTCATTGAGCAGTTCTTC. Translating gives CASSLSLSGLAGKFIEQFF.

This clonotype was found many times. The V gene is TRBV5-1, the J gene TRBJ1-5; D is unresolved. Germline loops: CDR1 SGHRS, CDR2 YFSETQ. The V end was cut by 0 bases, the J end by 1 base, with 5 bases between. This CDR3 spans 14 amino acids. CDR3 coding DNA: TGCGCCAGCAGCTTGGACTCGAGCAATCAGCCCCAGCATTTT. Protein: CASSLDSSNQPQHF.

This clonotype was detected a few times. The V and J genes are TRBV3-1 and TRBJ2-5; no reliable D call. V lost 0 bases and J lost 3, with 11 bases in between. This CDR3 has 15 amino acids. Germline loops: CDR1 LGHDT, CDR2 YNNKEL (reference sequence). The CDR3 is CASSQDLTFEETQYF. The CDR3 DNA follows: TGTGCCAGCAGCCAAGATCTGACTTTCGAAGAGACCCAGTACTTC.

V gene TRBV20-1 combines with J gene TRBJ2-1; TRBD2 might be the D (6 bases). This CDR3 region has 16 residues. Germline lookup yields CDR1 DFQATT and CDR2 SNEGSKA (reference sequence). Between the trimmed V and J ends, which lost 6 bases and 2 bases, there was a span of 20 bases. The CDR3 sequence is CSALARAGGPYNEQFF. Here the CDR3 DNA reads TGCAGTGCCTTAGCGAGGGCCGGGGGTCCCTACAATGAGCAGTTCTTC.

DNA of the CDR3: TGTGCCAGCAGCCGGGGCGCGTCGGAGACTGAGCAGTTCTTC. Amino acids: CASSRGASETEQFF. The gene calls are TRBV7-2 and TRBJ2-1; tentatively, D is TRBD1 or TRBD2 (5 bases each). V lost 5 bases and J lost 9, with 17 bases in between. The CDR3 consists of 14 residues. CDR1 SGHTA and CDR2 FQGNSA come from the germline V gene. Based on the CDR3 plus reference TRBV7-2 and TRBJ2-1, the full variable domain is GAGVSQSPSNKVTEKGKDVELRCDPISGHTALYWYRQSLGQGLEFLIYFQGNSAPDKSGLPSDRFSAERTGGSVSTLTIQRTQQEDSAVYLCASSRGASETEQFFGPGTRLTVL.

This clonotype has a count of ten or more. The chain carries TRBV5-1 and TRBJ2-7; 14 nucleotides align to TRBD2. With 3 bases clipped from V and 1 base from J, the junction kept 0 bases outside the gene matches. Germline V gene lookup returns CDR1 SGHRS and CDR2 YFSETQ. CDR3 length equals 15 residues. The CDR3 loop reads CASSWTSGRSYEQYF. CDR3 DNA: TGCGCCAGCAGCTGGACTAGCGGGAGGTCCTACGAGCAGTACTTC.

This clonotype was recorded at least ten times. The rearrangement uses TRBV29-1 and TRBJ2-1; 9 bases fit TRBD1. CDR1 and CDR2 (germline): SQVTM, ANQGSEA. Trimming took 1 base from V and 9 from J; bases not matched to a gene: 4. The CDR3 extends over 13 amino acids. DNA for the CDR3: TGCAGCGTTGAAGGGACAGGGGTTGGTGAGCAGTTCTTC. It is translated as CSVEGTGVGEQFF.

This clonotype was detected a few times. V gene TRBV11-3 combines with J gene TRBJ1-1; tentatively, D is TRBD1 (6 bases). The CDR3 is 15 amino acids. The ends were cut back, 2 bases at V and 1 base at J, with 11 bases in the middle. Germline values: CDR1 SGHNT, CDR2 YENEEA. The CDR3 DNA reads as TGTGCCAGCAGCTTAATCAGGGGACGGAACACTGAAGCTTTCTTT. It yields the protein CASSLIRGRNTEAFF.

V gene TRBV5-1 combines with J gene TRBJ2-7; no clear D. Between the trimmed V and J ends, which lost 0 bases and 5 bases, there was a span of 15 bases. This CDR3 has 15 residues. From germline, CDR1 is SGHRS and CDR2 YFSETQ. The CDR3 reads CASSLGVAEPDEQYF. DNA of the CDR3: TGCGCCAGCAGCTTGGGAGTCGCGGAGCCTGACGAGCAGTACTTC.

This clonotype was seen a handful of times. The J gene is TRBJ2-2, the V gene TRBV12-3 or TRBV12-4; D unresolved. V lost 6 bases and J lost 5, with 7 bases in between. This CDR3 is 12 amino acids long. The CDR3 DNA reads TGTGCCAGCAGCCCAGAGACCGGGGAGCTGTTTTTT. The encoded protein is CASSPETGELFF.

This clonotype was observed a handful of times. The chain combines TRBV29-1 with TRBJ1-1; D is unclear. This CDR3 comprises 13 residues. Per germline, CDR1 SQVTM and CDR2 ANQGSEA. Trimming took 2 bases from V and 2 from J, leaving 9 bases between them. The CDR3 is CSVESALNTEAFF. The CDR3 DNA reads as TGCAGCGTTGAAAGTGCGCTCAACACTGAAGCTTTCTTT.

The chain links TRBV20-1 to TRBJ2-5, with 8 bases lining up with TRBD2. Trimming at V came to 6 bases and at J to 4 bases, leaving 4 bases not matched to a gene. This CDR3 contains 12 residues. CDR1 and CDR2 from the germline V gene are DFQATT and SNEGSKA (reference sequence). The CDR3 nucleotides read TGCAGTGCGTCGGGAGGGCCAGAGACCCAGTACTTC. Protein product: CSASGGPETQYF.

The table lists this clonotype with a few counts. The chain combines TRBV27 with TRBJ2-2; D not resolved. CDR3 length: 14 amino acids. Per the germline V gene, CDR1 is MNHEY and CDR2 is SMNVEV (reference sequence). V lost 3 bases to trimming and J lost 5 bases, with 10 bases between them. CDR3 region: CASSLYRGTGELFF. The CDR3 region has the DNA TGTGCCAGCAGTTTGTACAGAGGAACCGGGGAGCTGTTTTTT.

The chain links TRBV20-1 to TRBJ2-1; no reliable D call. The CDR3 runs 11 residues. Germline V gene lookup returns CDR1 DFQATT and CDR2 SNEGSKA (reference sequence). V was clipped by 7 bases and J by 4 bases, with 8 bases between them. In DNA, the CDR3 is TGCAGTGGTAGTTTTTACAATGAGCAGTTCTTC. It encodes CSGSFYNEQFF.

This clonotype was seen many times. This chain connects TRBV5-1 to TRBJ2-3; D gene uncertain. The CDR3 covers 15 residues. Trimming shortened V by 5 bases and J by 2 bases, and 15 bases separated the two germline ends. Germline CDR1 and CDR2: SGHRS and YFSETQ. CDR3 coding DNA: TGCGCCAGCAGAATAGGATCTGCGGTCACAGATACGCAGTATTTT. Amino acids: CASRIGSAVTDTQYF.

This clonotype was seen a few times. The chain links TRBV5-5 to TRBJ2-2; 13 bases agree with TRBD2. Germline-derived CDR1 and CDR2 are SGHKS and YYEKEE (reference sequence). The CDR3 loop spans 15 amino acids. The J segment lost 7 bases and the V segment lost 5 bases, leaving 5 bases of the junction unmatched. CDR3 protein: CASRWTSGSIGELFF. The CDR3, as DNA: TGTGCCAGCAGATGGACTAGCGGGAGCATCGGGGAGCTGTTTTTT.

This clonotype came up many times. This CDR3 reads CASSPTGFGYTF. The CDR3 DNA reads TGTGCCAGCAGCCCAACTGGGTTCGGCTACACCTTC. The chain has TRBV6-1 and TRBJ1-2, with D uncertain. Trimming left V 6 bases short and J 8 bases short, with 13 bases between. The germline V gene encodes CDR1 MNHNS and CDR2 SASEGT. This CDR3 region has 12 residues.